The present entry profiles one T cell receptor (beta chain) with its context. Its antigen is unidentified. The protocol was immunoSEQ multiplex PCR, while the TCRdb copy is restricted to in-frame clones and leaves out a portion. The top ten clones hold about 6% of a sample with roughly 28,000 clones, approximately 69% of them seen once. These data belong to a study of immune evolution from preneoplasia to lung adenocarcinoma. Study-level information: HLA loss of heterozygosity: under 7.5% AIS, 15% MIA, about 31% ADC, none AAH.

The V end was cut by 6 bases, the J end by 7 bases, with 15 bases between. Germline V gene data show CDR1 as MDHEN and CDR2 as SYDVKM. The CDR3 sequence is 13 residues long. Each case's diagnosis was confirmed by two pathologists on H&E. Study-wide points: Compared with EGFR-mutant or double wild-type lesions, KRAS-mutant nodules were more clonal.

Sample: FFPE invasive lung adenocarcinoma tissue. The receptor's source is a person between 55 and 69 years old with invasive lung adenocarcinoma. Some clones in this sample may be carry-over from other donors' samples. The rearrangement links TRBV28 to TRBJ1-2; weak D call: TRBD1 (5 bases). The CDR3 nucleotides read TGTGCCAGCAGCTCGGGGGGTGGAGGTGGCTACACCTTC. Its protein is CASSSGGGGGYTF.